A single sample is the source of the 8 T cell receptor beta chains below, sequenced in a study of T cell responses to AZD1222 COVID-19 vaccine. Clones were sequenced by immunoSEQ multiplex PCR, and TCRdb holds only the in-frame ones, with some missing. The sample lists some 140,000 clones; approximately 95% were seen once. Sample: peripheral blood, taken 28 days after the second AZD1222 dose. All receptors come from an adult who received the AZD1222 COVID-19 vaccine.

A single count supports this clone. The J gene is TRBJ1-1, the V gene TRBV21-1. TRBV21-1 is noted as a pseudogene. CDR3 length: 14 residues. The CDR3 protein is CASSKKRVVNEAFF. The CDR3 coding sequence is TGTGCCAGCAGCAAAAAAAGGGTAGTAAATGAAGCTTTCTTT.

V is TRBV6-6 and J is TRBJ2-5; 7 positions match TRBD2. Germline V gene sequence: CDR1 MNHNY, CDR2 SVGAGI (reference sequence). The CDR3 is made up of 13 amino acids. Trimming at V came to 8 bases and at J to 5 bases, leaving 8 bases not matched to a gene. The CDR3 DNA reads TGTGCCAGCCAAAAGACTAGCAGCGAGACCCAGTACTTC. Translation: CASQKTSSETQYF.

This chain links TRBV6-2 or TRBV6-3 with TRBJ1-2, with D perhaps matching TRBD1 (6 bases). Trimming took off 2 bases at V and 8 bases at J, with 12 bases between the two ends. Germline CDR1 is MNHEY and CDR2 is SVGEGT. The CDR3 runs 13 residues. Here the CDR3 reads CASSYVVTGGYTF. In nucleotides, the CDR3 is TGTGCCAGCAGTTACGTCGTAACAGGGGGCTACACCTTC.

V and J are TRBV28 and TRBJ2-7; D not resolved. CDR1 MDHEN and CDR2 SYDVKM come from the germline V gene. V was pared by 7 bases and J by 2 bases, with 0 bases between. This CDR3 has 9 amino acids. Here the CDR3 reads CASTYEQYF. DNA of the CDR3: TGTGCCAGCACCTACGAGCAGTACTTC.

The gene calls are TRBV6-1 and TRBJ2-7; TRBD1 matches 9 bases. This CDR3 has 17 residues. The V gene end was trimmed by 0 bases and the J gene end by 2 bases; junction bases not matched to a gene: 8. The germline CDR1 and CDR2 sequences are MNHNS and SASEGT. The CDR3 protein is CASSEAVWTGDPYEQYF. The CDR3 nucleotides read TGTGCCAGCAGTGAAGCGGTGTGGACAGGGGACCCCTACGAGCAGTACTTC.

This chain's CDR3 is CASSSAGLYF. The CDR3 bases are TGTGCCAGCAGTTCTGCGGGATTGTACTTC. The V gene is TRBV6-9, the J gene TRBJ2-7; the D gene is possibly TRBD2 (6 bases). This CDR3 comprises 10 residues. Trimming cost V 4 bases and J 12 bases, with 10 bases left between them. Germline V gives CDR1 MNHGY, CDR2 SVAAGI.

The chain employs TRBV12-3 or TRBV12-4 and TRBJ2-7, with D hard to call. The CDR3 consists of 12 residues. V gave up 6 bases and J gave up 6 bases, with 12 bases separating them. The CDR3 spells CASSLGWGEQYF. In DNA, the CDR3 is TGTGCCAGCAGCCTCGGGTGGGGCGAGCAGTACTTC.

This clone was seen a single time. J is TRBJ1-5 and V is TRBV3-1 (or the pseudogene TRBV3-2); unclear D gene. Trimming took off 0 bases at V and 4 bases at J, with 1 base between the two ends. Germline values: CDR1 LGHDT, CDR2 YNNKEL (reference sequence). The CDR3 is 12 residues long. The CDR3 reads CASSQENQPQHF. CDR3 in DNA: TGTGCCAGCAGCCAAGAAAATCAGCCCCAGCATTTT.